A selection of T cell receptor beta chains follows, all from one sample in a study of Ad26.COV2.S vaccination and SARS-CoV-2 variants. TCRdb's copy holds only in-frame clones and misses some; the assay was immunoSEQ multiplex PCR. Among roughly 680,000 clones listed, approximately 88% were seen once. The sequencing used peripheral blood, collected in a trial of Ad26.COV2.S vaccine versus placebo. These receptors all come from a person between 18 and 59 years old who received the Ad26.COV2.S COVID-19 vaccine or a placebo. The CDR3 runs from the conserved cysteine through the conserved F or W. The order of the fields is V gene, clone size, J gene, D gene, CDR3 DNA, CDR3 protein. A D gene is named only where the DNA matches it firmly. Where a row states a size, it is once, few, many or the class of an expanded clone; other rows omit it.

v_gene: TRBV7-2; abundance: -; j_gene: TRBJ1-4; d_gene: -; CDR3nt: TGTGCCAGCAGCTTAGCGTCGAGACAAACTAATGAAAAACTGTTTTTT; CDR3aa: CASSLASRQTNEKLFF
v_gene: TRBV7-2; abundance: -; j_gene: TRBJ1-3; d_gene: TRBD1; CDR3nt: TGTGCCAGCAGCTCATCGACAGGGATCTTTGGAAACACCATATATTTT; CDR3aa: CASSSSTGIFGNTIYF
v_gene: TRBV4-2; abundance: -; j_gene: TRBJ2-1; d_gene: -; CDR3nt: TGTGCCAGCAGCGTCACTCTCGGGGGAACGGAGCAGTTCTTC; CDR3aa: CASSVTLGGTEQFF
v_gene: TRBV6-5; abundance: -; j_gene: TRBJ1-2; d_gene: -; CDR3nt: TGTGCCAGCAGCCTTGATTTTAATGGCTACACCTTC; CDR3aa: CASSLDFNGYTF
v_gene: TRBV11-2; abundance: -; j_gene: TRBJ2-5; d_gene: -; CDR3nt: TGTGCCAGCAGCTCAGCGGTTCAAGAGACCCAGTACTTC; CDR3aa: CASSSAVQETQYF
v_gene: TRBV21-1; abundance: -; j_gene: TRBJ2-7; d_gene: -; CDR3nt: TGTGCCAGCAACCACAGGGATGGGCGCGAGCAGTACTTC; CDR3aa: CASNHRDGREQYF
v_gene: TRBV5-8; abundance: -; j_gene: TRBJ1-2; d_gene: TRBD1; CDR3nt: TGTGCCAGCAGCCTATCAGTGACAGGGGATTACGGCTACACCTTC; CDR3aa: CASSLSVTGDYGYTF
v_gene: TRBV11-1; abundance: -; j_gene: TRBJ2-3; d_gene: -; CDR3nt: TGTGCCAGCAGCTTACTCGGGGAGGCGGCTACGCAGTATTTT; CDR3aa: CASSLLGEAATQYF
v_gene: TRBV11-2; abundance: -; j_gene: TRBJ2-3; d_gene: -; CDR3nt: TGTGCCAGCAGCTATAACCCGTCAACTAGAGATACGCAGTATTTT; CDR3aa: CASSYNPSTRDTQYF
v_gene: TRBV7-8; abundance: -; j_gene: TRBJ2-7; d_gene: -; CDR3nt: TGTGCCAGCAGACAAGACAGGTTTGCCTACGAGCAGTACTTC; CDR3aa: CASRQDRFAYEQYF
v_gene: TRBV10-3; abundance: -; j_gene: TRBJ1-6; d_gene: TRBD1; CDR3nt: TGTGCCATCAGTCCGGACAGGGGGGGATCACCCCTCCACTTT; CDR3aa: CAISPDRGGSPLHF
v_gene: TRBV2; abundance: -; j_gene: TRBJ1-2; d_gene: -; CDR3nt: TGTGCCAGCAGTTTTTGGAGTGAGGATGGCTACACCTTC; CDR3aa: CASSFWSEDGYTF
v_gene: TRBV29-1; abundance: -; j_gene: TRBJ2-7; d_gene: -; CDR3nt: TGCAGCGTTGAAACGTGGGGTGAGCAGTACTTC; CDR3aa: CSVETWGEQYF
v_gene: TRBV2; abundance: -; j_gene: TRBJ1-1; d_gene: -; CDR3nt: TGTGCCAGCAGTGAAACCGTGGGGGGGGTGGCTTTCTTT; CDR3aa: CASSETVGGVAFF
v_gene: TRBV6-1; abundance: -; j_gene: TRBJ1-2; d_gene: -; CDR3nt: TGTGCCAGCAGTGAAGAGTCGGGTTGGTATGGCTACACCTTC; CDR3aa: CASSEESGWYGYTF
v_gene: TRBV12-3/TRBV12-4; abundance: -; j_gene: TRBJ2-3; d_gene: -; CDR3nt: TGTGCCAGCTTTAACGGGGGTACAGATACGCAGTATTTT; CDR3aa: CASFNGGTDTQYF
v_gene: TRBV29-1; abundance: -; j_gene: TRBJ1-5; d_gene: -; CDR3nt: TGCAGCGTACAAACAGGGAGCAATCAGCCCCAGCATTTT; CDR3aa: CSVQTGSNQPQHF
v_gene: TRBV28; abundance: -; j_gene: TRBJ1-2; d_gene: TRBD1; CDR3nt: TGTGCCAGCGGGGACAGATTAATATTCTATGGCTACACCTTC; CDR3aa: CASGDRLIFYGYTF
v_gene: TRBV30; abundance: -; j_gene: TRBJ2-5; d_gene: -; CDR3nt: TGTGCCTGGAGTGTAGAGGGGACCCAGTACTTC; CDR3aa: CAWSVEGTQYF
v_gene: TRBV18; abundance: -; j_gene: TRBJ1-5; d_gene: TRBD1; CDR3nt: TGTGCCAGCTCACCCGGACAGGGGGACGGTCAGCCCCAGCATTTT; CDR3aa: CASSPGQGDGQPQHF
v_gene: TRBV12-3/TRBV12-4; abundance: -; j_gene: TRBJ1-2; d_gene: -; CDR3nt: TGTGCCAGCAGCACAGGTTCCAGTTCGGGCTACACCTTC; CDR3aa: CASSTGSSSGYTF
v_gene: TRBV30; abundance: once; j_gene: TRBJ1-2; d_gene: TRBD1; CDR3nt: TGTGCGTCCGGGACAGGGGATCTTCGAGTAACGGGCTACACCTTC; CDR3aa: CASGTGDLRVTGYTF
v_gene: TRBV5-1; abundance: -; j_gene: TRBJ1-4; d_gene: -; CDR3nt: TGCGCCAGCAGCTTGGAGGGACTGCTTAATGAAAAACTGTTTTTT; CDR3aa: CASSLEGLLNEKLFF
v_gene: TRBV7-8; abundance: few; j_gene: TRBJ1-1; d_gene: -; CDR3nt: TGTGCCAGCAGCTCCAGCACAGGGTTTGCTGAAGCTTTCTTT; CDR3aa: CASSSSTGFAEAFF
v_gene: TRBV10-1; abundance: -; j_gene: TRBJ2-5; d_gene: -; CDR3nt: TGCGCCAGCAGCCGCGGACTCCAAGAGACCCAGTACTTC; CDR3aa: CASSRGLQETQYF
v_gene: TRBV19; abundance: -; j_gene: TRBJ2-7; d_gene: TRBD1; CDR3nt: TGTGCCAGAAACCCATGGACCGGGACAGGAGTCTACGAGCAGTACTTC; CDR3aa: CARNPWTGTGVYEQYF
v_gene: TRBV10-1; abundance: -; j_gene: TRBJ2-2; d_gene: -; CDR3nt: TGCGCCAGCAGTGAGAATGTGGCCGGGGAGCTGTTTTTT; CDR3aa: CASSENVAGELFF
v_gene: TRBV3-1/TRBV3-2; abundance: -; j_gene: TRBJ2-4; d_gene: -; CDR3nt: TGTGCCAGCAGCCCATCCTTATCGGAGCTTCTAGCCAAAAACATTCAGTACTTC; CDR3aa: CASSPSLSELLAKNIQYF
v_gene: TRBV25-1; abundance: -; j_gene: TRBJ2-7; d_gene: -; CDR3nt: TGTGCCAGCAGTGGACCAGGGGACTTGTTCTACGAGCAGTACTTC; CDR3aa: CASSGPGDLFYEQYF